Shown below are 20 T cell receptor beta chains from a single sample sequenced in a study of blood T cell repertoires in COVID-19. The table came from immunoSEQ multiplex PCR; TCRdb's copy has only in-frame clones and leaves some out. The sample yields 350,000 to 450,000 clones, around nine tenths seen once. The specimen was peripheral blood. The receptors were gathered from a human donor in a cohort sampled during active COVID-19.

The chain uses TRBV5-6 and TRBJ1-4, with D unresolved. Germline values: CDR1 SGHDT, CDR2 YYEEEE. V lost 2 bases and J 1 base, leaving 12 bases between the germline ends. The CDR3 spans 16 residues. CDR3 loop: CASSFNREGTNEKLFF. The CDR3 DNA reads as TGTGCCAGCAGCTTTAATAGGGAGGGAACTAATGAAAAACTGTTTTTT.

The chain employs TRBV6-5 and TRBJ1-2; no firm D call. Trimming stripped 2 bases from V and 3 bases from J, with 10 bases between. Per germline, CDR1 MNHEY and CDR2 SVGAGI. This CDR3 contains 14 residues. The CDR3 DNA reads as TGTGCCAGCAGTTACGGCCGAGGCGACTATGGCTACACCTTC. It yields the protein CASSYGRGDYGYTF.

CDR3 nucleotide sequence: TGTGCCAGTATACAGGAGTCCTTGGGCACCGGGGAGCTGTTTTTT. Its translation is CASIQESLGTGELFF. The gene calls are TRBV2 and TRBJ2-2; weak D call: TRBD1 (5 bases). Germline values: CDR1 SNHLY, CDR2 FYNNEI. Trimming removed 9 bases from V and 4 bases from J, with 18 bases in between. There are 15 residues in the CDR3.

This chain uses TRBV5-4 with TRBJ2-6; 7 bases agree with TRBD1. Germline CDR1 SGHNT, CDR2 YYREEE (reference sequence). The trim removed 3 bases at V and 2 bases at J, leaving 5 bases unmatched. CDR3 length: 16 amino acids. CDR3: CASSYKQGTGANVLTF. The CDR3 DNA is TGTGCCAGCAGCTACAAACAGGGGACTGGGGCCAACGTCCTGACTTTC.

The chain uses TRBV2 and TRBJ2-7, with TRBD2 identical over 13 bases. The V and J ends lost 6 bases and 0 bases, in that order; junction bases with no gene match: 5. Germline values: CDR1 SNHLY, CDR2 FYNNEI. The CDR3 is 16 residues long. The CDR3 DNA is TGTGCCAGCAGGGGACTAGCGGGGCGTAGCTCCTACGAGCAGTACTTC. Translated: CASRGLAGRSSYEQYF.

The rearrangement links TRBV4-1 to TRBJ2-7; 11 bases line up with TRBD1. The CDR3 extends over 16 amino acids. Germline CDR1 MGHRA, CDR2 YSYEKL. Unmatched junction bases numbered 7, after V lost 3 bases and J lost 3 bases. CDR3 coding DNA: TGCGCCAGCAGCCAGATCGGACAGGGGGCGAACTACGAGCAGTACTTC. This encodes CASSQIGQGANYEQYF.

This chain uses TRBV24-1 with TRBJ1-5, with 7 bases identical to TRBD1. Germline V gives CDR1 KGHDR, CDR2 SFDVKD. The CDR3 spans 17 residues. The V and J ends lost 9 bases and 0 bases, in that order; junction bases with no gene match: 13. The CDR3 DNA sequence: TGTGCCACCGGCCAGTCCGGGACAGATCATAGCAATCAGCCCCAGCATTTT. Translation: CATGQSGTDHSNQPQHF.

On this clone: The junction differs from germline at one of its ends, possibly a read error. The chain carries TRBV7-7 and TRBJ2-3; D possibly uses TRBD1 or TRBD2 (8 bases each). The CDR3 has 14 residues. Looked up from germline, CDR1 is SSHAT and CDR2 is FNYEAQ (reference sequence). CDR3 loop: CASSLAGQADTQYF. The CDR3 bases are TGTGCTAGCAGCTTAGCGGGACAGGCAGATACGCAGTATTTT.

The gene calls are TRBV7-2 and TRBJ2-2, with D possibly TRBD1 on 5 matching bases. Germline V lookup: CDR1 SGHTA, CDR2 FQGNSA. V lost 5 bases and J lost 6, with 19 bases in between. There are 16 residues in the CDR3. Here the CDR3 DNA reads TGTGCCAGCAGCCTACGTGGGGCCAGGAATGCCGGGGAGCTGTTTTTT. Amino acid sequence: CASSLRGARNAGELFF.

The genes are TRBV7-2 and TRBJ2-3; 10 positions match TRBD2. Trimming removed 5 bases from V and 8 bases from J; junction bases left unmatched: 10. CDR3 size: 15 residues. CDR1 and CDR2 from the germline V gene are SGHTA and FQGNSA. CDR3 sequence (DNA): TGTGCCAGCAGCCCGACGAGCGGGGGGGCGCGTACGCAGTATTTT. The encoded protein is CASSPTSGGARTQYF.

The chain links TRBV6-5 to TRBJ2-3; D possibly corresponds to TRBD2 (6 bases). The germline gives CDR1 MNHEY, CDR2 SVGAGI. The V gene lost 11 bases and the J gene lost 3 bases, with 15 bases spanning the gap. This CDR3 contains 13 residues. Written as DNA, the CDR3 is TGTGCCGGAAGCACGGGGGTAACAGATACGCAGTATTTT. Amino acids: CAGSTGVTDTQYF.

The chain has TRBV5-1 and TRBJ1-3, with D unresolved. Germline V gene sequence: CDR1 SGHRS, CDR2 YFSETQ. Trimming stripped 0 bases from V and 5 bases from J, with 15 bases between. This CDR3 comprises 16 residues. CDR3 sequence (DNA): TGCGCCAGCAGCTTGGACGAGCTAGGTCAGAGAAACACCATATATTTT. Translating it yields CASSLDELGQRNTIYF. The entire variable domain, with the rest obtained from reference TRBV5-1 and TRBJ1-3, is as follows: KAGVTQTPRYLIKTRGQQVTLSCSPISGHRSVSWYQQTPGQGLQFLFEYFSETQRNKGNFPGRFSGRQFSNSRSEMNVSTLELGDSALYLCASSLDELGQRNTIYFGEGSWLTVV.

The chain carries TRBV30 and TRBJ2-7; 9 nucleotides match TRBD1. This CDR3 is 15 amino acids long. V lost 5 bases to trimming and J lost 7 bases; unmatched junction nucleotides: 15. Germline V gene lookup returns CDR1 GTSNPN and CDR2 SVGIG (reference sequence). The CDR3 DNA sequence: TGTGCCTGGGACCGGACAGGGGATGATTACGAGGAGCAGTACTTC. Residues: CAWDRTGDDYEEQYF.

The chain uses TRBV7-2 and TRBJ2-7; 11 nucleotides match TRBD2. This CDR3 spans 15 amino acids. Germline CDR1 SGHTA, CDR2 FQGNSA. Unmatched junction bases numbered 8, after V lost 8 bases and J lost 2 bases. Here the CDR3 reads CASRLLAGGAYEQYF. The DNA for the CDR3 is TGTGCCAGCCGACTCCTAGCGGGGGGTGCCTACGAGCAGTACTTC.

The CDR3 is CASSLTGGFNSPLHF. CDR3 DNA sequence: TGTGCCAGCAGCTTAACAGGGGGCTTCAATTCACCCCTCCACTTT. The chain recombines TRBV9 with TRBJ1-6, with 9 bases identical to TRBD1. The CDR3 length is 15 residues. In germline, CDR1 is SGDLS, CDR2 YYNGEE. After removal of 4 bases from V and 7 bases from J, the junction contained 6 bases not matched to a gene.

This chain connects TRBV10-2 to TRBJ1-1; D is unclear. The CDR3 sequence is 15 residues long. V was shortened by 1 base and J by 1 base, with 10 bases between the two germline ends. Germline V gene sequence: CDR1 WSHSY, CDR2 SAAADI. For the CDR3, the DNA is TGCGCCAGCAGTGAGTTAAGTACGGGGAACACTGAAGCTTTCTTT. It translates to CASSELSTGNTEAFF.

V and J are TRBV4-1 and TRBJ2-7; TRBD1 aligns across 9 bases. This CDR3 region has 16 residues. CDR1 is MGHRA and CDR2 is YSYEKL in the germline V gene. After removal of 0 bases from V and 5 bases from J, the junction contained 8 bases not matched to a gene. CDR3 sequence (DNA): TGCGCCAGCAGCCAAGATGTGGGACAGGGTCTTGACGAGCAGTACTTC. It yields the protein CASSQDVGQGLDEQYF.

CDR3 DNA: TGCGCCAGCAGCTCTGGGACAGGGGCCTACGAGCAGTACTTC. This codes for CASSSGTGAYEQYF. The rearrangement uses TRBV5-1 and TRBJ2-7, with TRBD1 matching 10 bases. Per the germline V gene, CDR1 is SGHRS and CDR2 is YFSETQ. J was trimmed by 2 bases and V by 3 bases; bases with no gene match: 2. The CDR3 extends over 14 amino acids.

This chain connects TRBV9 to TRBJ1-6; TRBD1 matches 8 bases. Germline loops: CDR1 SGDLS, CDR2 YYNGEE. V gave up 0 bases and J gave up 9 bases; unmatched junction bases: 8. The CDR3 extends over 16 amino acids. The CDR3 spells CASSVATGGGSSPLHF. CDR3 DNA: TGTGCCAGCAGCGTAGCTACAGGGGGGGGAAGTTCACCCCTCCACTTT.

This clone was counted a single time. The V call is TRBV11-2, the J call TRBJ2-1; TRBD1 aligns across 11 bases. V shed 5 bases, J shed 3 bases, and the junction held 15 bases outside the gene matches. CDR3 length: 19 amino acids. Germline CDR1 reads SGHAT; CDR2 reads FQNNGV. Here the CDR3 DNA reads TGTGCCAGCAGCCCCCTAAGGGGGGCGGGGACAGGGGGCTACAATGAGCAGTTCTTC. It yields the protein CASSPLRGAGTGGYNEQFF.